Only a few counts were recorded for the clone carrying this T cell receptor (beta chain). As yet, its antigen is unknown. This entry is derived from a study of breast tumors, draining lymph nodes, adjacent tissues. Study results and caveats: Tumor TCR diversity was below lymph nodes but above nontumor tissue. Compared with basal-like, luminal-like tumors shared significantly more repertoire with nontumor tissue. The data were judged consistent with most tumor T cells coming from lymph node and expanding in tumor. The lymph node origin of tumor T cells was framed as consistent with a hypothesis, not demonstrated.

Per the germline V gene, CDR1 is MNHNS and CDR2 is SASEGT. The CDR3 sequence is 15 residues long. V lost 2 bases, J lost 4 bases, and 8 bases stayed unmatched. A single record per CDR3 protein comes from TCRdb applying MiXCR to the multiplex PCR reads. The repertoire holds 45,000 or so distinct CDR3 sequences, with 23% as singletons. Material for sequencing was breast tumor tissue. V gene TRBV6-1 combines with J gene TRBJ2-7, with 7 bases that match TRBD1. The TCR originated in a female donor with breast cancer. Some clones in this sample may be carry-over from other donors' samples. CDR3 sequence reads: CASSESRTGGYEQYF. The CDR3 DNA reads as TGTGCCAGCAGTGAAAGTCGGACAGGAGGATACGAGCAGTACTTC.